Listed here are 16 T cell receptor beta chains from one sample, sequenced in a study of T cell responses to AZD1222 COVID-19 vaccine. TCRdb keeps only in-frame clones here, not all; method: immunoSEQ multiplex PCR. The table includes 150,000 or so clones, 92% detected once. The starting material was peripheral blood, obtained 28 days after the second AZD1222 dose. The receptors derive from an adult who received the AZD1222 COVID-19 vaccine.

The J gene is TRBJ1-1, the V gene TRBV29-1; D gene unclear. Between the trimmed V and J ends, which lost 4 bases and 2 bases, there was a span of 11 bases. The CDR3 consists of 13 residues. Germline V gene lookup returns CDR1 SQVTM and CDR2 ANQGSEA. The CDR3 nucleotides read TGCAGCGTTGTCTCACTGCAAAACACTGAAGCTTTCTTT. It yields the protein CSVVSLQNTEAFF.

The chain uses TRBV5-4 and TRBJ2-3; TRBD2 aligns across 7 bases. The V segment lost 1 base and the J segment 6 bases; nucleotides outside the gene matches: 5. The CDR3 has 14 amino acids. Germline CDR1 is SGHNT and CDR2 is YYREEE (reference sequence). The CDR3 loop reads CASSLSGAEDTQYF. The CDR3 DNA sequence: TGTGCCAGCAGCTTGAGCGGGGCGGAGGATACGCAGTATTTT. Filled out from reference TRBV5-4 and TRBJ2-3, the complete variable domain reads ETGVTQSPTHLIKTRGQQVTLRCSSQSGHNTVSWYQQALGQGPQFIFQYYREEENGRGNFPPRFSGLQFPNYSSELNVNALELDDSALYLCASSLSGAEDTQYFGPGTRLTVL.

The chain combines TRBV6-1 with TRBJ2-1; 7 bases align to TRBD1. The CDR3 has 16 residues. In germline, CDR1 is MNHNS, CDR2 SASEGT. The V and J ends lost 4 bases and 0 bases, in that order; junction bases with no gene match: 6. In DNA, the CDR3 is TGTGCCAGCAGTGGAAGGACAGGCAACTCCTACAATGAGCAGTTCTTC. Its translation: CASSGRTGNSYNEQFF.

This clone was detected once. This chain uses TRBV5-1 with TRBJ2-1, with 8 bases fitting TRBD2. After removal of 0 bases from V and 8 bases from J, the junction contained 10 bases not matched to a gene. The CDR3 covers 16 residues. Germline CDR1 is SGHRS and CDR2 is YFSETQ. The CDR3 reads CASSLAGRGAHDEQFF. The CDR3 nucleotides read TGCGCCAGCAGCTTGGCCGGGCGGGGGGCCCACGATGAGCAGTTCTTC.

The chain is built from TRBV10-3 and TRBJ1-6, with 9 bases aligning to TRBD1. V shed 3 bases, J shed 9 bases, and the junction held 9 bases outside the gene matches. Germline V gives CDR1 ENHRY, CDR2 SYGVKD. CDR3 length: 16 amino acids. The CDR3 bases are TGTGCCATCAGTGATTATGACAGGGGGAGCGTTTCACCCCTCCACTTT. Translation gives CAISDYDRGSVSPLHF.

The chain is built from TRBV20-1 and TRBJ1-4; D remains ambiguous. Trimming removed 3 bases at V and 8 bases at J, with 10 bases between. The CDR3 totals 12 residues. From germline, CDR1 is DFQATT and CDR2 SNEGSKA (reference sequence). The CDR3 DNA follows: TGCAGTGCTAGTACAGTACCGGAAAAACTGTTTTTT. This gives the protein CSASTVPEKLFF.

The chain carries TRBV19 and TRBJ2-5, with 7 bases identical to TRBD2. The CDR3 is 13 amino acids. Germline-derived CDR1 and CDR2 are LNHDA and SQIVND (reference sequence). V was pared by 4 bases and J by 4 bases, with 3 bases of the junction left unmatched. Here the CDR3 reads CASSTGGSETQYF. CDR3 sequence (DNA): TGTGCCAGTAGTACGGGAGGATCAGAGACCCAGTACTTC.

The CDR3 spells CASSEARDQTNEKLFF. Here the CDR3 DNA reads TGTGCCAGCAGTGAAGCCAGGGACCAAACTAATGAAAAACTGTTTTTT. The rearrangement joins TRBV6-1 to TRBJ1-4; TRBD1 might be the D (5 bases). The CDR3 runs to 16 residues. Looked up from germline, CDR1 is MNHNS and CDR2 is SASEGT. V was shortened by 0 bases and J by 1 base, with 9 bases between the two germline ends.

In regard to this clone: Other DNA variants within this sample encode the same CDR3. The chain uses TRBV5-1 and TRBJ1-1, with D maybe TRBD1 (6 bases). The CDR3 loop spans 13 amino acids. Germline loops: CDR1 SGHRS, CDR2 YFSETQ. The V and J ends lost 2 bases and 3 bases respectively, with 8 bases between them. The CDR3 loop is CASSLTGYTEAFF. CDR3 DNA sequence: TGCGCCAGCAGCTTAACAGGGTACACTGAAGCTTTCTTT.

The CDR3 reads CASSPARGVTYEQYF. CDR3 DNA: TGTGCCAGCTCACCAGCCCGGGGTGTTACCTACGAGCAGTACTTC. The chain joins TRBV18 to TRBJ2-7; D may be TRBD2 (5 bases). Trimming pared 2 bases from V and 2 bases from J, leaving 13 bases between. CDR1 and CDR2 from the germline V gene are KGHSH and LQKENI. The CDR3 runs 15 residues.

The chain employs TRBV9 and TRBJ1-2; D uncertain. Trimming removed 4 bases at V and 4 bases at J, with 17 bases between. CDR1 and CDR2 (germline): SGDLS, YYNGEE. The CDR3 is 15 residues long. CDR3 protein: CASSPEGSGAYGYTF. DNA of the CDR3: TGTGCCAGCAGCCCAGAAGGGAGTGGAGCCTATGGCTACACCTTC.

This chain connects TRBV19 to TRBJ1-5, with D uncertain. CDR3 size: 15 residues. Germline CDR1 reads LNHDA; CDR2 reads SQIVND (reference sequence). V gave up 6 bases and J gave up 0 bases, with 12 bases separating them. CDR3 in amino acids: CASSPTRNSNQPQHF. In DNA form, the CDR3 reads TGTGCCAGTAGCCCCACCAGGAATAGCAATCAGCCCCAGCATTTT. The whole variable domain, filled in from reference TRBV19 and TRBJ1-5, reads DGGITQSPKYLFRKEGQNVTLSCEQNLNHDAMYWYRQDPGQGLRLIYYSQIVNDFQKGDIAEGYSVSREKKESFPLTVTSAQKNPTAFYLCASSPTRNSNQPQHFGDGTRLSIL.

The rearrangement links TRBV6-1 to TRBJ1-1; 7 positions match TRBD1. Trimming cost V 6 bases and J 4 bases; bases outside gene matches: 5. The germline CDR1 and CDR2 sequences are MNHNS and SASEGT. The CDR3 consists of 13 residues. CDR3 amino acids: CASRIPGGTEAFF. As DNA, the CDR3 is TGTGCCAGCAGAATTCCAGGGGGCACTGAAGCTTTCTTT.

The CDR3 protein is CASSLGSPLHF. In nucleotides, the CDR3 is TGTGCCAGCAGCTTGGGATCACCCCTCCACTTT. The gene calls are TRBV5-8 and TRBJ1-6; D call uncertain. The V and J ends lost 0 bases and 10 bases respectively, with 2 bases between them. The CDR3 covers 11 residues. The germline V gene has CDR1 SGHTS and CDR2 YDEGEE.

CDR3 region: CASSPTREPRELVNTEAFF. As DNA, the CDR3 is TGTGCCAGCTCACCGACAAGAGAGCCGAGAGAATTAGTTAACACTGAAGCTTTCTTT. V and J are TRBV18 and TRBJ1-1, with no clear D. Looked up from germline, CDR1 is KGHSH and CDR2 is LQKENI. CDR3 length equals 19 residues. The germline V and J ends were trimmed by 3 bases and 2 bases, with 25 bases remaining between them.

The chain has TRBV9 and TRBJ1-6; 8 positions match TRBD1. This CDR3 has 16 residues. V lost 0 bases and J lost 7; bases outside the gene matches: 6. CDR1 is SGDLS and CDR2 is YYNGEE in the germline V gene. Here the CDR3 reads CASSVAPGQGNSPLHF. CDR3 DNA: TGTGCCAGCAGCGTAGCACCCGGACAGGGAAATTCACCCCTCCACTTT.